A single T cell receptor (beta chain) is shown here with its context. The CDR3 runs to 15 residues. The germline V gene encodes CDR1 ENHRY and CDR2 SYGVKD. The trim removed 3 bases at V and 4 bases at J, leaving 6 bases unmatched. Sequencing was performed with immunoSEQ multiplex PCR; in TCRdb, only in-frame clones are kept and a portion is missing. The table lists fewer than 80,000 clones, approximately 80% of them singletons. The record originates from a study of blood T cell repertoires in COVID-19. The sequenced sample consisted of peripheral blood. The TCR comes from a man aged 55 to 70 with COVID-19, enrolled during active disease. V and J are TRBV10-3 and TRBJ2-3, with 8 bases matching TRBD2. CDR3 region: CAISDERETPDTQYF. The CDR3 DNA reads TGTGCCATCAGTGATGAGCGGGAGACGCCAGATACGCAGTATTTT.